This T cell receptor (beta chain) originates from a study of blood T cell repertoires in COVID-19. Study-level background: The origin of the acute and convalescent COVID-19 samples was the United States, Italy and Spain. The cDNA or gDNA used as material had been derived from T cells, B-cell-depleted T cells, or PBMCs.

Original data processing: Amplifying reference gene primers gave estimates of nucleated cell counts. This table comes from immunoSEQ multiplex PCR, and its TCRdb copy is limited to in-frame clones, with some not included. The V and J calls and clone size come from that table; D and trimming were worked out from the DNA. The data show about 58,000 clones, approximately 83% seen once. This TCR derives from an older man with COVID-19, enrolled during active disease. The material sequenced was peripheral blood.

The DNA of the CDR3 is TGTGCCAGCTGTCGACAGGGAGGCAATCAGCCCCAGCATTTT. It translates to CASCRQGGNQPQHF. This sequence joins TRBV6-5 and TRBJ1-5; 7 bases agree with TRBD1. Germline V gene data show CDR1 as MNHEY and CDR2 as SVGAGI. This CDR3 has 14 residues. The ends lost 8 bases at V and 2 bases at J; junction bases unmatched: 6.